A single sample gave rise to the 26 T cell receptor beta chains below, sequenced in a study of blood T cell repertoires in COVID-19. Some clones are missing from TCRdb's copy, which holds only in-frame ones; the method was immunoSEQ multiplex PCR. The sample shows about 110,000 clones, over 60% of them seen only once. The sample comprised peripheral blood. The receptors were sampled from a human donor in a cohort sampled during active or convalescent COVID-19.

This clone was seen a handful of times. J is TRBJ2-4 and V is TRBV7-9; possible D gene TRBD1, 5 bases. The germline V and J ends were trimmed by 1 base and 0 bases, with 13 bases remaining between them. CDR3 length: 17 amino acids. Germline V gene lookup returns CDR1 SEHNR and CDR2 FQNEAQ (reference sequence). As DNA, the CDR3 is TGTGCCAGCAGCTTAGGGGGCCTAGGTGGAGCCAAAAACATTCAGTACTTC. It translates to CASSLGGLGGAKNIQYF.

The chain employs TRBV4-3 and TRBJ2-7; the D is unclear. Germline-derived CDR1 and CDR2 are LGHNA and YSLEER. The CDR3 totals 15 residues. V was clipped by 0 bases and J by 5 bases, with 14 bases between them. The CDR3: CASSQDITESDEQYF. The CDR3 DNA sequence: TGCGCCAGCAGCCAAGATATAACAGAGTCGGACGAGCAGTACTTC.

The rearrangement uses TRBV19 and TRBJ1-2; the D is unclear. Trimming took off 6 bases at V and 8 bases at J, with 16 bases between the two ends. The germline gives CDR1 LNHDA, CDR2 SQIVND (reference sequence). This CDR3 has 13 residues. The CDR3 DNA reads TGTGCCAGTAGGGAGCAAGCGCCCATGGGCTACACCTTC. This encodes CASREQAPMGYTF.

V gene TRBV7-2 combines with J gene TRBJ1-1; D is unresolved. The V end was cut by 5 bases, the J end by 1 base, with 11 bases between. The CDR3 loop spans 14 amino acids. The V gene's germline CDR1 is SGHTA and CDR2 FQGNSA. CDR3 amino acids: CASSHGRENTEAFF. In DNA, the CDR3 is TGTGCCAGCAGCCACGGACGGGAGAACACTGAAGCTTTCTTT.

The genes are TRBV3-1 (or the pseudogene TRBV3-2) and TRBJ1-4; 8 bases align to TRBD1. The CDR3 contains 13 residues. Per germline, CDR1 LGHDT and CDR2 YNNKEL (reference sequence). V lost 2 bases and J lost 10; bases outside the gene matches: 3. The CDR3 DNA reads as TGTGCCAGCAGCCAAACGGGGACAGGAAAACTGTTTTTT. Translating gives CASSQTGTGKLFF.

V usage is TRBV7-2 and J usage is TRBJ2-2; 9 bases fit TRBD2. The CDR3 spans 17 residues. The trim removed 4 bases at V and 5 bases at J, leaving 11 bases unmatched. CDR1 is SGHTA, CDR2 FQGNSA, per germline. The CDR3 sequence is CASSYRGSGRGTGELFF. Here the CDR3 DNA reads TGTGCCAGCAGCTACCGCGGTAGCGGGAGAGGAACCGGGGAGCTGTTTTTT.

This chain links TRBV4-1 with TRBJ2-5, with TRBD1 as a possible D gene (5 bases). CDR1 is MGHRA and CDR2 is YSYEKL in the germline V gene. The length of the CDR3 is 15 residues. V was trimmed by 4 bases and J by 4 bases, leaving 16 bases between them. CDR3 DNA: TGCGCCAGCAGCCCCCAGTGGGGCCTGAGAGAGACCCAGTACTTC. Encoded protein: CASSPQWGLRETQYF.

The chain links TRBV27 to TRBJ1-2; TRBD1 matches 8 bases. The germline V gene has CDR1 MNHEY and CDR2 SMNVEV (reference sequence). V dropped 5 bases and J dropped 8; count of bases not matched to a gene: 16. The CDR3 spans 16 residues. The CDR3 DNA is TGTGCCAGCAGTCCACTTGGACAGGGTGTGATAAGGGGCTACACCTTC. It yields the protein CASSPLGQGVIRGYTF.

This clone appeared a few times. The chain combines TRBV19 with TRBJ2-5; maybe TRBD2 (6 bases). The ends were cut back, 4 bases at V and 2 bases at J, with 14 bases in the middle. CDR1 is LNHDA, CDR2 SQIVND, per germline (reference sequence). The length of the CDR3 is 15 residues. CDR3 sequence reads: CASSRVSGPQETQYF. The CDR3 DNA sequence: TGTGCCAGTAGTAGGGTTAGCGGTCCTCAAGAGACCCAGTACTTC. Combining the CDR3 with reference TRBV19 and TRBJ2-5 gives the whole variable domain DGGITQSPKYLFRKEGQNVTLSCEQNLNHDAMYWYRQDPGQGLRLIYYSQIVNDFQKGDIAEGYSVSREKKESFPLTVTSAQKNPTAFYLCASSRVSGPQETQYFGPGTRLLVL.

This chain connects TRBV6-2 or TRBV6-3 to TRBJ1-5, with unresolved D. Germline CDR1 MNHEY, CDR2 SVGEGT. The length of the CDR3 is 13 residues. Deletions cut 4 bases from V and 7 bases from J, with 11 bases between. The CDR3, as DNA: TGTGCCAGCAGTTTGGCAGGAACCCAGCCCCAGCATTTT. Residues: CASSLAGTQPQHF.

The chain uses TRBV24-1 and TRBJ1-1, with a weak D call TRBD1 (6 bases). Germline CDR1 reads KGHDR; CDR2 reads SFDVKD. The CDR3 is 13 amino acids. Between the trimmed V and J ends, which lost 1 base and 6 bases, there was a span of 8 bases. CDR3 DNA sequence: TGTGCCACCAGTGATTTCGCAGGGGCTGAAGCTTTCTTT. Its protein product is CATSDFAGAEAFF.

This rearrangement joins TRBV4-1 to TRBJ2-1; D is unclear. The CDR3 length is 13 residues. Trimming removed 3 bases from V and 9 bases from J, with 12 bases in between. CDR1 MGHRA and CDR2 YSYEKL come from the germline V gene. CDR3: CASSHAGAGEQFF. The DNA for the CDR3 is TGCGCCAGCAGCCATGCTGGAGCCGGTGAGCAGTTCTTC.

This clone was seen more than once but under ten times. The CDR3 spells CASSARSNPTYEQYF. CDR3 in DNA: TGTGCCAGCAGCGCGCGGAGTAACCCCACGTACGAGCAGTACTTC. V is TRBV7-9 and J is TRBJ2-7; D gene unclear. Germline V gene data show CDR1 as SEHNR and CDR2 as FQNEAQ (reference sequence). The CDR3 is made up of 15 amino acids. V lost 5 bases, J lost 4 bases, and 18 bases lay in between.

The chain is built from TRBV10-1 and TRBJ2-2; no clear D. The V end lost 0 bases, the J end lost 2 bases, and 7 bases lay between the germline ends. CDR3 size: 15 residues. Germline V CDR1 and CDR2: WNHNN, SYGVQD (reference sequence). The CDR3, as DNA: TGCGCCAGCAGTGAGTCTGGCAGAAACACCGGGGAGCTGTTTTTT. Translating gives CASSESGRNTGELFF.

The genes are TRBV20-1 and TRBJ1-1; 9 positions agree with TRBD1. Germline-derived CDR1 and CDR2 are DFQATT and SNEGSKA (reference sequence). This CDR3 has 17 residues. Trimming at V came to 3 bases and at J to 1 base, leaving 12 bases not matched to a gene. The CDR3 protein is CSASGTGGKVRNTEAFF. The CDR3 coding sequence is TGCAGTGCTAGTGGAACAGGGGGCAAGGTGAGGAACACTGAAGCTTTCTTT.

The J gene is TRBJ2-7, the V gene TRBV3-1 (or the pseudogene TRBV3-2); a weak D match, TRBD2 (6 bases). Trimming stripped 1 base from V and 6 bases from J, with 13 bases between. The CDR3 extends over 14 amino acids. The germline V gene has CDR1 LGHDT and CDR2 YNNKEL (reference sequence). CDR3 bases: TGTGCCAGCAGCCAAGCCCCAAGGCGGGGCGAGCAGTACTTC. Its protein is CASSQAPRRGEQYF.

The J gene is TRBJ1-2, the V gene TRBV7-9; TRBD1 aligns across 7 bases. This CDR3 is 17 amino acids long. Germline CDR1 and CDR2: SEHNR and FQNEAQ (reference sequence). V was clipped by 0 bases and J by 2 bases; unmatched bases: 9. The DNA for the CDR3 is TGTGCCAGCAGCTTAGCGAAGACGGGACAGAAGAACTATGGCTACACCTTC. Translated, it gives CASSLAKTGQKNYGYTF.

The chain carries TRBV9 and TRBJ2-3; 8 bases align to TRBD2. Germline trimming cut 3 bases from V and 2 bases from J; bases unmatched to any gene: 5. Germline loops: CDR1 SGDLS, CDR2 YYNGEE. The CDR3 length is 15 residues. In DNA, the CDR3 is TGTGCCAGCAGCGACGCTAGCGGGCCCACAGATACGCAGTATTTT. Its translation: CASSDASGPTDTQYF.

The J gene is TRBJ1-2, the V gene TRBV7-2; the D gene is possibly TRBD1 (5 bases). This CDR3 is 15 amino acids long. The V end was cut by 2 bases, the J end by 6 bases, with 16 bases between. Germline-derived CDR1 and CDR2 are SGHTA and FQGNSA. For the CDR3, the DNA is TGTGCCAGCAGCTTAAGAGTCCAGGGAATCGATGGCTACACCTTC. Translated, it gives CASSLRVQGIDGYTF.

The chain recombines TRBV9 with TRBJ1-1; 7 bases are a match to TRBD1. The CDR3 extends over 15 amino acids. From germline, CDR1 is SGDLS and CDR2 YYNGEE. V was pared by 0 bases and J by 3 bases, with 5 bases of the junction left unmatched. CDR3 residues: CASSVEEGAYTEAFF. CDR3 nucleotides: TGTGCCAGCAGCGTAGAGGAGGGGGCATACACTGAAGCTTTCTTT.

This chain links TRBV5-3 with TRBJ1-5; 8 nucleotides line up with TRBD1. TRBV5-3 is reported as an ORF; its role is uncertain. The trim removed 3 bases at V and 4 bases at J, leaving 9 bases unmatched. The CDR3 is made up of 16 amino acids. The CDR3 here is CARSSSGQGENQPQHF. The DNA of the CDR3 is TGTGCCAGAAGCTCCTCTGGACAGGGAGAGAATCAGCCCCAGCATTTT.

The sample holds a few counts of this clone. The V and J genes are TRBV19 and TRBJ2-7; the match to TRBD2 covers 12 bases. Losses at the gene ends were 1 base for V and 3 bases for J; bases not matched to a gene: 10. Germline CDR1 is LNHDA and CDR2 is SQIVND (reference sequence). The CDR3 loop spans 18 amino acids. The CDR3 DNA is TGTGCCAGTAGTATAGGCTGGCTAGCGGGGGGGAAAAACTACGAGCAGTACTTC. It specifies CASSIGWLAGGKNYEQYF. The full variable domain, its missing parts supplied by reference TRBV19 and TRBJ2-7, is DGGITQSPKYLFRKEGQNVTLSCEQNLNHDAMYWYRQDPGQGLRLIYYSQIVNDFQKGDIAEGYSVSREKKESFPLTVTSAQKNPTAFYLCASSIGWLAGGKNYEQYFGPGTRLTVT.

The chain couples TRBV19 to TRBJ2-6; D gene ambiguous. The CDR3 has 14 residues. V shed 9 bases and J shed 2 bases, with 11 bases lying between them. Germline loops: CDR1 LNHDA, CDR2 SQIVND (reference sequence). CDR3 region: CASSSYAGANVLTF. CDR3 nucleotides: TGTGCCAGCTCCAGTTATGCTGGGGCCAACGTCCTGACTTTC. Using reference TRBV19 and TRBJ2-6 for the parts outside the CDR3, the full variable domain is DGGITQSPKYLFRKEGQNVTLSCEQNLNHDAMYWYRQDPGQGLRLIYYSQIVNDFQKGDIAEGYSVSREKKESFPLTVTSAQKNPTAFYLCASSSYAGANVLTFGAGSRLTVL.

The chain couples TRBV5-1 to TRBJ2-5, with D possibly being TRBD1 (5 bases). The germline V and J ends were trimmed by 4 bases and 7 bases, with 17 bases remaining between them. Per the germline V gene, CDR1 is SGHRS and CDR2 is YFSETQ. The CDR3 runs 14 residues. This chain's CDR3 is CASSQDRGSVTQYF. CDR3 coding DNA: TGCGCCAGCAGCCAAGATAGGGGCTCAGTGACCCAGTACTTC.

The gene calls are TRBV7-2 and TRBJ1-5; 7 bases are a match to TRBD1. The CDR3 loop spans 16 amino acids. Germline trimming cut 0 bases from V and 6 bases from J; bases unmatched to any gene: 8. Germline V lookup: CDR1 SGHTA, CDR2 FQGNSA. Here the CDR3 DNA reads TGTGCCAGCAGCTTAGCTGGGCAGGGGGTAGGTCAGCCCCAGCATTTT. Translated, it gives CASSLAGQGVGQPQHF.

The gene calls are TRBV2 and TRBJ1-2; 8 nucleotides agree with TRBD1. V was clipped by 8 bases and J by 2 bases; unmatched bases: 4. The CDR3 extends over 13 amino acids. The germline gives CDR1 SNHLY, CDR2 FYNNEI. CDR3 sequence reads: CASSQGANYGYTF. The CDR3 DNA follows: TGTGCCAGCTCCCAGGGGGCAAACTATGGCTACACCTTC.